By frequency, the clone carrying this T cell receptor beta chain is large (0.1 to 1%). What it binds is not known. These data are taken from a study of CD8 T cells in cerebrospinal fluid in Alzheimer's disease. From its re-call of the 10x single-cell sequencing reads, TCRdb lists each CDR3 protein once, without DNA. This sample's clone table lists over 1,400 distinct CDR3 sequences. The germline gives CDR1 MNHEY, CDR2 SVGAGI. The CDR3 consists of 14 residues. General study findings and limits: In mild cognitive impairment or Alzheimer's disease, the biggest CSF clone made up more TCRs than in controls.

The source of this sequence is a human donor with mild cognitive impairment. The material sequenced was cerebrospinal fluid. V usage is TRBV6-5 and J usage is TRBJ1-6. The CDR3 here is CAIRGPGRNSPLHF.